This T cell receptor beta chain originates from a study of blood T cells in healthy people across ages. A sample-barcoded 5' primer and a J-beta primer mix were used in a second PCR of about 7 to 12 cycles. TCRdb re-called the 5' RACE reads with MiXCR, one entry per CDR3 protein. The sample contains about 1.5 million distinct CDR3 sequences, around two fifths of which appear only once. Trimming cost V 4 bases and J 1 base, with 11 bases left between them. The length of the CDR3 is 14 residues. CDR1 and CDR2 from the germline V gene are GTSNPN and SVGIG (reference sequence). Notes on this clonotype: Its cognate antigen is unknown.

General observations from the study: It was not possible, with unsorted PBMCs, to conclusively compare naive and antigen-experienced cells. Across samples, TCR beta diversity tracked strongly with naive T cell percentage. Compared with aged donors, long-lived donors showed fewer expanded clones, suggesting selection.

Per sample, at least 6 micrograms of total RNA were extracted. The V and J genes are TRBV30 and TRBJ2-1, with TRBD1 as a possible D gene (5 bases). This receptor was taken from a woman younger than 35 in good health. Source material: blood. The CDR3 DNA sequence: TGTGCCTGGATTCCCCGGACATCCTACAATGAGCAGTTCTTC. Amino acid sequence: CAWIPRTSYNEQFF.